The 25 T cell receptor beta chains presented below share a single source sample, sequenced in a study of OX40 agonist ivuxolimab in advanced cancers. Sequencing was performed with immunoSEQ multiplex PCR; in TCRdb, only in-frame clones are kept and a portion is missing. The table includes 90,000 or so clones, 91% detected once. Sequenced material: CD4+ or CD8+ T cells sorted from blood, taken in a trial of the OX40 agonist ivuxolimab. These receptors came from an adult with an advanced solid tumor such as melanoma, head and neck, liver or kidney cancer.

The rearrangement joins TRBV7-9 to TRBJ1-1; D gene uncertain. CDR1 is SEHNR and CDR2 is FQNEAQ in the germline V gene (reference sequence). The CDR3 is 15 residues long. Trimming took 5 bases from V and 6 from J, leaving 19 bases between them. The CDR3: CASSTDTVDGAEAFF. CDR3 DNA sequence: TGTGCCAGCAGCACAGACACGGTGGACGGGGCTGAAGCTTTCTTT. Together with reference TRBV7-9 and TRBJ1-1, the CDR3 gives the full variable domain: DTGVSQNPRHKITKRGQNVTFRCDPISEHNRLYWYRQTLGQGPEFLTYFQNEAQLEKSRLLSDRFSAERPKGSFSTLEIQRTEQGDSAMYLCASSTDTVDGAEAFFGQGTRLTVV.

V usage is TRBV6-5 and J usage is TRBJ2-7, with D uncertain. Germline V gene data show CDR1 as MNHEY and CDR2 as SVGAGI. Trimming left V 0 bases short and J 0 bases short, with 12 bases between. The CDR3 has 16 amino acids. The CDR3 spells CASSYSLIGSSYEQYF. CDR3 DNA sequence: TGTGCCAGCAGTTACTCGTTAATCGGCAGCTCCTACGAGCAGTACTTC.

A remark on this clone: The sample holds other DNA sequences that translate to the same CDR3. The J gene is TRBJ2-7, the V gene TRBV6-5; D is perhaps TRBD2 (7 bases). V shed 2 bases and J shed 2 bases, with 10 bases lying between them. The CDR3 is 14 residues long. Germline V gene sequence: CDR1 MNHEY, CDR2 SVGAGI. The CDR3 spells CASSYGGGTYEQYF. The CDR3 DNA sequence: TGTGCCAGCAGTTACGGGGGGGGCACCTACGAGCAGTACTTC.

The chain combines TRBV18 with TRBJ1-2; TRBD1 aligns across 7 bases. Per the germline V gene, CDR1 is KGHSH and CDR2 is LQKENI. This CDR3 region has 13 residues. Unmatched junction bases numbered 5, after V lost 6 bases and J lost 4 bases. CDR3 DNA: TGTGCCAGCTCCGAGGGACAGAGCTATGGCTACACCTTC. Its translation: CASSEGQSYGYTF.

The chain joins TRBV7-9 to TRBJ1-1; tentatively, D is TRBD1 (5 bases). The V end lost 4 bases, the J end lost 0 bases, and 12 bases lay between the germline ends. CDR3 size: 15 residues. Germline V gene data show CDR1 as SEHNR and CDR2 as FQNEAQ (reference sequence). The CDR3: CASSSWDGMNTEAFF. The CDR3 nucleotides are TGTGCCAGCAGCTCCTGGGACGGAATGAACACTGAAGCTTTCTTT.

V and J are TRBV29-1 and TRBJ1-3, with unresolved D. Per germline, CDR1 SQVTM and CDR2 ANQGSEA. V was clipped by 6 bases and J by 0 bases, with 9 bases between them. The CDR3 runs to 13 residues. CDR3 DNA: TGCAGCGTCGGGGAACTCTCTGGAAACACCATATATTTT. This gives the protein CSVGELSGNTIYF.

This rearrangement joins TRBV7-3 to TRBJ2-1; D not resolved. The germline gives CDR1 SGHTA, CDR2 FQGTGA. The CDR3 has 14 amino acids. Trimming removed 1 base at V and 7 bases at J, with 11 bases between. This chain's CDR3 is CASSLNSIGNEQFF. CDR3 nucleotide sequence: TGTGCCAGCAGCTTAAACAGCATAGGGAATGAGCAGTTCTTC.

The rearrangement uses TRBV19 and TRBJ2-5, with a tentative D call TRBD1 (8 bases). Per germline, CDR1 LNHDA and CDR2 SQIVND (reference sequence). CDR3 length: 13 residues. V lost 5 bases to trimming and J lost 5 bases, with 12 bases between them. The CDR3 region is CASSYRGGETQYF. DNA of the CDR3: TGTGCCAGTAGTTACAGGGGGGGCGAGACCCAGTACTTC.

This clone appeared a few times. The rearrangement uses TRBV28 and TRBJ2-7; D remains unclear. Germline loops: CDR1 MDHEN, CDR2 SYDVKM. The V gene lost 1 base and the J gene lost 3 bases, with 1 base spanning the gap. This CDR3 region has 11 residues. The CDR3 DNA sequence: TGTGCCAGCAGTTTATACTACGAGCAGTACTTC. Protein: CASSLYYEQYF.

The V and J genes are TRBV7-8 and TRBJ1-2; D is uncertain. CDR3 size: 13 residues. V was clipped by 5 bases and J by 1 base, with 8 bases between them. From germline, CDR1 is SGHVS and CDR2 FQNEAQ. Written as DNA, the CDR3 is TGTGCCAGCAGCCAAAACAATAACTATGGCTACACCTTC. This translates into CASSQNNNYGYTF.

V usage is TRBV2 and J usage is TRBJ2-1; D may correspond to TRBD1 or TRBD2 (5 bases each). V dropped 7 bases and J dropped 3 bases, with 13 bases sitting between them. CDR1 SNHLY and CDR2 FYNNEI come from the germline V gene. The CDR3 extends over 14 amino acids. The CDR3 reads CASTPGRFYNEQFF. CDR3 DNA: TGTGCCAGCACACCGGGACGGTTCTACAATGAGCAGTTCTTC.

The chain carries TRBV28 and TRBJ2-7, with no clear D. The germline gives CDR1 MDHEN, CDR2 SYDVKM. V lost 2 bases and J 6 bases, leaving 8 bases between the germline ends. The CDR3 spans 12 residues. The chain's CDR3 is CASSLTSGEQYF. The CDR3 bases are TGTGCCAGCAGTTTAACGTCAGGCGAGCAGTACTTC.

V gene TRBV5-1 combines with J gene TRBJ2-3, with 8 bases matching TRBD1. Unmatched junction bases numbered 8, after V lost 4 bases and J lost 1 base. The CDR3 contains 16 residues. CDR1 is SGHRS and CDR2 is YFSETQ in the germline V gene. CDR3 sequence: CASSPSPGQGTDTQYF. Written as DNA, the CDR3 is TGCGCCAGCAGCCCCTCGCCGGGACAGGGCACAGATACGCAGTATTTT.

The CDR3 nucleotides read TGTGCCAGCAGCTTAGTTAGCGGGGGTTCCTACGAGCAGTACTTC. It specifies CASSLVSGGSYEQYF. J is TRBJ2-7 and V is TRBV11-3, with TRBD2 matching over 9 bases. The CDR3 spans 15 residues. Germline lookup yields CDR1 SGHNT and CDR2 YENEEA. Germline trimming cut 1 base from V and 1 base from J; bases unmatched to any gene: 2.

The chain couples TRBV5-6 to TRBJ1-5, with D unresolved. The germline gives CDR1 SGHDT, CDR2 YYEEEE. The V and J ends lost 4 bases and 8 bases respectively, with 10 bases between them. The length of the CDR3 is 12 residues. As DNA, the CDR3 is TGTGCCAGCAGCCTTTTCGGAGAGCCCCAGCATTTT. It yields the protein CASSLFGEPQHF.

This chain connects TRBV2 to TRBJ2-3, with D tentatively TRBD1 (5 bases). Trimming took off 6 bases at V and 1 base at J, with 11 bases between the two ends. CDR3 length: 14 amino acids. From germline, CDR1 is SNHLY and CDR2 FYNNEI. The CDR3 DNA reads TGTGCCAGCAGCGCGACAGACGGCACAGATACGCAGTATTTT. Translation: CASSATDGTDTQYF.

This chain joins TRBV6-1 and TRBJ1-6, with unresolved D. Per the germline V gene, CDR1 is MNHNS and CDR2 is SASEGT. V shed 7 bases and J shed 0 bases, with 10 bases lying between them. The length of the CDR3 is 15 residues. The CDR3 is CASTSRSSYNSPLHF. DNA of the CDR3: TGTGCCAGCACTTCTAGGAGCTCCTATAATTCACCCCTCCACTTT.

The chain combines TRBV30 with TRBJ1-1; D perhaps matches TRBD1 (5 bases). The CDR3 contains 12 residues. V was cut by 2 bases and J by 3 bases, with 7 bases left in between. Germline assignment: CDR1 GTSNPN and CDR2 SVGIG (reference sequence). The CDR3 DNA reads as TGTGCCTGGAGTCCCAGGGACACTGAAGCTTTCTTT. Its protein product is CAWSPRDTEAFF.

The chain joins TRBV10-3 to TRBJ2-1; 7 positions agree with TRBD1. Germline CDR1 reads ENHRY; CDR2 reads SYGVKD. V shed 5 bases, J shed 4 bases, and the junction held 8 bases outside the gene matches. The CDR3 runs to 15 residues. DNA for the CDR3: TGTGCCATCAGTTACCGGGACAGAACTTACAATGAGCAGTTCTTC. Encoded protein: CAISYRDRTYNEQFF.

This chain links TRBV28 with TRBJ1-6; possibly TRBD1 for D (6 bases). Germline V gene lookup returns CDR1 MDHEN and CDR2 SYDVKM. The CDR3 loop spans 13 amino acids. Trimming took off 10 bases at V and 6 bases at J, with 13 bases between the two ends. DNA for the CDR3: TGTGCCACTAAGGGGGGCGGTAATTCACCCCTCCACTTT. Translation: CATKGGGNSPLHF.

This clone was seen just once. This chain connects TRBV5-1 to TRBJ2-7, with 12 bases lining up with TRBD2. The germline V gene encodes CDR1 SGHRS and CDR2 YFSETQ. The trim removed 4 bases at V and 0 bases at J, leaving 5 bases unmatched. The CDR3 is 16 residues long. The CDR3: CASSGLTSGSSYEQYF. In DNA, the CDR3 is TGCGCCAGCAGCGGGTTGACTAGCGGGAGCTCCTACGAGCAGTACTTC.

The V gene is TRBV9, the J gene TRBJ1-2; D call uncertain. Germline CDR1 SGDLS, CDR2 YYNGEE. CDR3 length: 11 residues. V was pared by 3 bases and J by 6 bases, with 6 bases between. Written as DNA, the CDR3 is TGTGCCAGCAGCGCCCTTCATGGCTACACCTTC. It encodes CASSALHGYTF.

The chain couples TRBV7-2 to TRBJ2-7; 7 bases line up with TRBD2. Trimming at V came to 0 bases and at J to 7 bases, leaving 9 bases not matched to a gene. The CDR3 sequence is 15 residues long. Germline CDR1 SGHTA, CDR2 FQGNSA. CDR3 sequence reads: CASSLAPRSGGEQYF. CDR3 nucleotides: TGTGCCAGCAGCTTAGCTCCCAGGTCGGGGGGAGAGCAGTACTTC.

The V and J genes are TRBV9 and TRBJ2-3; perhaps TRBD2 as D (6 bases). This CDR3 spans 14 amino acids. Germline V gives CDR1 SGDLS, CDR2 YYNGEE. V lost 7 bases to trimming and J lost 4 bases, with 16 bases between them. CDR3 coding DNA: TGTGCCAGCGGCGCGTCGGGGGTGGCAGATACGCAGTATTTT. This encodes CASGASGVADTQYF.

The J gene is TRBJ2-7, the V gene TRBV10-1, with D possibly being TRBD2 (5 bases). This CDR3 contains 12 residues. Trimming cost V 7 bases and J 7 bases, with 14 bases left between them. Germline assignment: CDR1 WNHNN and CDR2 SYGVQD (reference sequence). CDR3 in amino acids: CASTQDSGEQYF. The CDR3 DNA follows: TGCGCCAGCACGCAGGACTCGGGGGAGCAGTACTTC.